This T cell receptor beta chain was identified in a study of Ad26.COV2.S vaccination and SARS-CoV-2 variants. Study-level background: The donor was enrolled in the Ad26.COV2.S arm of the COV1001 trial. Intramuscularly, Ad26.COV2.S was given either once or twice, 56 days apart.

For this clone: Its antigen remains unidentified.

Measured with immunoSEQ multiplex PCR; TCRdb has only the in-frame clones, and not every one. The profile shows about 480,000 clones, roughly 85% of them singletons. In germline, CDR1 is LGHNA, CDR2 YSLEER. V was clipped by 4 bases and J by 2 bases, with 11 bases between them. The CDR3 spans 14 residues. Study outcomes and limitations: Total T cell responses may have been underestimated by the TCR breadth and depth analyses. Vaccine recipients posted higher spike-specific TCR breadth than their placebo counterparts.

Treatment of the sample: around 19 received Ad26.COV2.S at low or high dose, single or two shots; roughly 5 received placebo; per-sample allocation not given. The study sampled participants on day 63 after the first vaccine or placebo injection. This sequence joins TRBV4-3 and TRBJ1-2; D is unresolved. The specimen comprised peripheral blood, sampled in a trial of Ad26.COV2.S vaccine versus placebo. The receptor was isolated from a person aged 18-65 years who received the Ad26.COV2.S COVID-19 vaccine or a placebo. The CDR3 spells CASSRLTQNYGYTF. CDR3 DNA sequence: TGCGCCAGCAGCCGCCTGACCCAGAACTATGGCTACACCTTC.